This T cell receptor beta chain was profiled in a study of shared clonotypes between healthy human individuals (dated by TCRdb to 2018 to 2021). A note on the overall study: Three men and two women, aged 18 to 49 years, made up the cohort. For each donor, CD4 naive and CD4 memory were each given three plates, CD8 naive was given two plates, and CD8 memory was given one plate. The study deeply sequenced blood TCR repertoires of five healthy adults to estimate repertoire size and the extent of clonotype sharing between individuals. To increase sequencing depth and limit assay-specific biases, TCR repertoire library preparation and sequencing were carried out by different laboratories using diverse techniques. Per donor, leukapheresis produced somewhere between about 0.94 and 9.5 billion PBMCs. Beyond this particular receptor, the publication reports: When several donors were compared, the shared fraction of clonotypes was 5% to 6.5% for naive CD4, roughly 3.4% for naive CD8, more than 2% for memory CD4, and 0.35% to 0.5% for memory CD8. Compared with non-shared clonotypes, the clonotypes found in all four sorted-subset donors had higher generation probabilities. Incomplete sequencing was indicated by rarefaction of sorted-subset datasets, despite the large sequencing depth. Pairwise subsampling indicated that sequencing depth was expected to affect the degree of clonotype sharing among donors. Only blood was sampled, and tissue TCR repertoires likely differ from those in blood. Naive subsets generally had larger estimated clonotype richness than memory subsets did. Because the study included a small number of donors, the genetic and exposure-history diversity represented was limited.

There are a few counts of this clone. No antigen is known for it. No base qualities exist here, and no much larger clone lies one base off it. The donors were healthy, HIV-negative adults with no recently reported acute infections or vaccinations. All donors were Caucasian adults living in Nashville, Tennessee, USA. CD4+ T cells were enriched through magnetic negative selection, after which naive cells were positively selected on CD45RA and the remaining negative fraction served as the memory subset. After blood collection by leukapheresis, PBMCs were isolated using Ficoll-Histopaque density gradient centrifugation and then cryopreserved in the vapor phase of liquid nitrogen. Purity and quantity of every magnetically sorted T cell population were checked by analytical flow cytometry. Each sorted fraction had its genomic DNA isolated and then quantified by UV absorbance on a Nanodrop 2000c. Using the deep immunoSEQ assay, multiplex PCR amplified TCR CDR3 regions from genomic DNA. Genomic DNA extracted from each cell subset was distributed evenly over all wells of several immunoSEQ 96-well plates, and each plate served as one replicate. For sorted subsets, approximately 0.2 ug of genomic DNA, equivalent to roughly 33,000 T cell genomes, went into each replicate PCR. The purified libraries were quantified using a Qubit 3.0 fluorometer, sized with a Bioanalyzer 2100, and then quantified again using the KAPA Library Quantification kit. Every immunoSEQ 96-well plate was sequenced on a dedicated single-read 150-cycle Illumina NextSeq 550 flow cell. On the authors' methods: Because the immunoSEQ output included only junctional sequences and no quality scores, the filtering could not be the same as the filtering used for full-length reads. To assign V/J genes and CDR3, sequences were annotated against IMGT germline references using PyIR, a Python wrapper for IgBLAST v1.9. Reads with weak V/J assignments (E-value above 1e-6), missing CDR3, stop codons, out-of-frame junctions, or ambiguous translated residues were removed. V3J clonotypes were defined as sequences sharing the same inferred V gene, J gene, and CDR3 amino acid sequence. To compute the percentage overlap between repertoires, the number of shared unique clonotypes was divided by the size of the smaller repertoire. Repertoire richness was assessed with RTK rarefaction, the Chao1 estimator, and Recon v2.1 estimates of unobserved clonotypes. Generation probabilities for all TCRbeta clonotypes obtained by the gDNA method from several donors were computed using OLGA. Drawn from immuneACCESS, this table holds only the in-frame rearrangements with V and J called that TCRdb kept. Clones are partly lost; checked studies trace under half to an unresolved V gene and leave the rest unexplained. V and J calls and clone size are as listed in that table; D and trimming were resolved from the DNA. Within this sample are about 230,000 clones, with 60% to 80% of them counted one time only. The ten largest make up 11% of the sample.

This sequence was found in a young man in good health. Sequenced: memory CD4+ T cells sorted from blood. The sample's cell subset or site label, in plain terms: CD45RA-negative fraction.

The sequenced DNA is TGTGCCAGCAGCTACAAAGGCGTGGTACGGGACGGGGAGCTGTTTTTT. This encodes CASSYKGVVRDGELFF. This sequence uses TRBV27 and TRBJ2-2, and possibly TRBD2, on 5 matching bases. The germline ends are 21 bases apart after V is trimmed by 6 bases and J by 7 bases. Taken from the germline V gene (reference sequence), the CDR1 and CDR2 loops are MNHEY and SMNVEV. The CDR3 covers 16 residues, taking in both the cysteine and the phenylalanine. The CDR3 DNA has 48 bases and is translated from base 1.